These T cell receptor beta chains were read from a single sample in a study of blood T cell repertoires in COVID-19. The protocol was immunoSEQ multiplex PCR, while the TCRdb copy is restricted to in-frame clones and leaves out a portion. This repertoire shows 250,000 to 300,000 clones, about 76% found once; its top ten account for under 3%. The specimen sequenced was peripheral blood. The receptors here all came from a woman aged 55-70 years with active or convalescent COVID-19. Each CDR3 is given with its conserved first and last residue. A D gene is named only where the DNA matches it firmly. Clone sizes are given selectively: once, few, many, or a class where the clone is expanded.

d_call cdr3_length j_call clone_size v_call cdr3_aa cdr3_nt
- 13 TRBJ2-2 - TRBV12-5 CASGFLNTGELFF TGTGCTAGTGGTTTCTTGAACACCGGGGAGCTGTTTTTT
TRBD1 14 TRBJ2-4 - TRBV7-2 CASSRTKTGNIQYF TGTGCCAGCAGCCGTACTAAGACAGGGAACATTCAGTACTTC
TRBD2 16 TRBJ2-2 - TRBV11-3 CASSFPGGPNTGELFF TGTGCCAGCAGCTTCCCGGGGGGTCCGAACACCGGGGAGCTGTTTTTT
TRBD1 15 TRBJ2-2 - TRBV4-1 CASRPTGGGTGELFF TGCGCCAGCAGACCGACAGGGGGCGGGACCGGGGAGCTGTTTTTT
- 16 TRBJ1-6 - TRBV25-1 CASSESRQGNNSPLHF TGTGCCAGCAGTGAATCGAGGCAGGGTAATAATTCACCCCTCCACTTT
- 13 TRBJ1-4 - TRBV4-3 CASSQDRGEKLFF TGCGCCAGCAGCCAAGATCGAGGAGAAAAACTGTTTTTT
- 15 TRBJ1-1 - TRBV9 CASSVIGGASTEAFF TGTGCCAGCAGCGTAATTGGGGGGGCTTCAACTGAAGCTTTCTTT
- 17 TRBJ1-6 - TRBV5-1 CASSLAREAHYNSPLHF TGCGCCAGCAGCTTGGCACGAGAGGCACACTATAATTCACCCCTCCACTTT
- 15 TRBJ1-5 - TRBV6-5 CASSPIRDSNQPQHF TGTGCCAGCAGCCCAATCAGGGATAGCAATCAGCCCCAGCATTTT
TRBD1 16 TRBJ1-2 - TRBV30 CALAPGGAFRNYGYTF TGTGCCCTTGCCCCAGGGGGCGCCTTCCGAAACTATGGCTACACCTTC
TRBD1 16 TRBJ2-1 - TRBV24-1 CATSTGVSPSGDEQFF TGTGCCACCAGTACAGGGGTAAGCCCAAGTGGAGATGAGCAGTTCTTC
TRBD2 14 TRBJ2-5 - TRBV5-4 CASTGLAQGETQYF TGTGCCAGCACGGGACTAGCACAAGGAGAGACCCAGTACTTC
TRBD1 15 TRBJ1-4 few TRBV6-5 CASSTRDRDREKLFF TGTGCCAGCAGTACCCGGGACAGGGATCGGGAAAAACTGTTTTTT
- 13 TRBJ2-7 few TRBV3-1/TRBV3-2 CASSQEVSHEQYF TGTGCCAGCAGCCAAGAGGTTAGCCACGAGCAGTACTTC
- 15 TRBJ2-3 - TRBV11-2 CASSFGGTSTDTQYF TGTGCCAGCAGCTTCGGGGGTACTAGCACAGATACGCAGTATTTT
TRBD2 15 TRBJ2-5 - TRBV6-5 CASRLGLAGQETQYF TGTGCCAGCAGGCTGGGACTAGCGGGGCAAGAGACCCAGTACTTC
TRBD1 15 TRBJ2-5 - TRBV5-1 CASSAGQGAGETQYF TGCGCCAGCAGCGCCGGACAGGGGGCTGGAGAGACCCAGTACTTC
TRBD2 15 TRBJ2-2 few TRBV19 CASRLGGTNTGELFF TGTGCCAGTAGACTGGGGGGGACTAACACCGGGGAGCTGTTTTTT
TRBD1 16 TRBJ2-5 - TRBV18 CASSPPGTGDGETQYF TGTGCCAGCTCACCACCCGGGACAGGGGACGGAGAGACCCAGTACTTC
TRBD2 14 TRBJ2-7 once TRBV10-3 CAINQGLDSYEQYF TGTGCCATCAATCAGGGACTAGACTCCTACGAGCAGTACTTC
- 19 TRBJ1-4 - TRBV12-1 CASSVDRGGWVATNEKLFF TGTGCCAGCAGCGTGGACAGGGGGGGGTGGGTAGCAACTAATGAAAAACTGTTTTTT
TRBD2 17 TRBJ2-3 few TRBV4-3 CASSLLGWGSGGDTQYF TGCGCCAGCAGCCTACTCGGATGGGGTAGCGGGGGGGATACGCAGTATTTT
TRBD1 13 TRBJ1-1 few TRBV29-1 CSARTGGRAEAFF TGCAGCGCCCGGACAGGGGGTCGCGCTGAAGCTTTCTTT
TRBD1 13 TRBJ2-7 few TRBV10-2 CASRDRGLYEQYF TGCGCCAGCAGGGACAGGGGGCTCTACGAGCAGTACTTC
TRBD1 16 TRBJ2-1 few TRBV5-6 CASSSIQGASYNEQFF TGTGCCAGCAGCTCGATACAGGGGGCATCCTACAATGAGCAGTTCTTC
- 16 TRBJ2-2 - TRBV12-5 CASGFPPTANTGELFF TGTGCTAGTGGTTTCCCCCCGACAGCGAACACCGGGGAGCTGTTTTTT
TRBD1 13 TRBJ2-7 - TRBV6-5 CASEGATSYEQYF TGTGCCAGCGAGGGGGCCACATCCTACGAGCAGTACTTC
- 12 TRBJ2-1 - TRBV2 CASSDGGNEQFF TGTGCCAGCAGTGACGGCGGGAATGAGCAGTTCTTC
- 15 TRBJ1-4 - TRBV7-3 CASSLTSGSNEKLFF TGTGCCAGCAGCTTAACGTCCGGGAGTAATGAAAAACTGTTTTTT
- 12 TRBJ2-3 - TRBV7-3 CASSFTADTQYF TGTGCCAGCAGCTTCACAGCAGATACGCAGTATTTT
TRBD1 14 TRBJ1-2 - TRBV18 CASSPGTGAYGYTF TGTGCCAGCTCACCCGGGACAGGGGCTTATGGCTACACCTTC
TRBD1 16 TRBJ2-4 - TRBV27 CASSLGTGVNLNIQYF TGTGCCAGCAGTTTAGGGACAGGGGTTAATCTAAACATTCAGTACTTC
TRBD1 14 TRBJ2-7 - TRBV5-1 CASSWSDRGDEQYF TGCGCCAGCAGCTGGTCGGACAGGGGGGACGAGCAGTACTTC
TRBD1 15 TRBJ1-1 few TRBV5-5 CASSLVRGKNTEAFF TGTGCCAGCAGCTTGGTCAGGGGGAAGAACACTGAAGCTTTCTTT
- 12 TRBJ1-5 - TRBV12-3/TRBV12-4 CASSTTGVPWYF TGTGCCAGCAGTACGACAGGCGTTCCTTGGTATTTT
- 15 TRBJ1-2 - TRBV4-3 CASSQDLAGYYGYTF TGCGCCAGCAGCCAAGACCTGGCGGGTTATTATGGCTACACCTTC
TRBD2 16 TRBJ2-5 once TRBV4-2 CASSQDGAGNQETQYF TGTGCCAGCAGCCAAGACGGAGCGGGGAACCAAGAGACCCAGTACTTC
- 17 TRBJ2-7 - TRBV5-5 CASSRSFRDKGSYEQYF TGTGCCAGCAGCAGGTCCTTCAGGGACAAAGGCTCCTACGAGCAGTACTTC
- 14 TRBJ2-3 - TRBV2 CASSEVRAADTQYF TGTGCCAGCAGCGAAGTACGTGCAGCAGATACGCAGTATTTT
TRBD1 15 TRBJ1-2 - TRBV5-1 CASSISLGTGRGYTF TGCGCCAGCAGCATATCGTTGGGGACAGGGCGTGGCTACACCTTC
- 19 TRBJ1-2 - TRBV5-1 CASSLELNPGGLEPYGYTF TGCGCCAGCAGCTTGGAACTTAACCCGGGCGGACTGGAACCTTATGGCTACACCTTC
- 15 TRBJ2-7 few TRBV4-3 CASSQVWTGSIEQYF TGCGCCAGCAGCCAAGTGTGGACTGGGTCTATCGAGCAGTACTTC
- 16 TRBJ1-2 - TRBV3-1/TRBV3-2 CASSRTNSGMGYGYTF TGTGCCAGCAGCCGGACGAATTCAGGGATGGGGTATGGCTACACCTTC
- 14 TRBJ2-5 - TRBV10-2 CASTPSSYQETQYF TGCGCCAGCACCCCCTCCTCGTACCAAGAGACCCAGTACTTC
TRBD1 16 TRBJ2-7 - TRBV2 CASSEGQGGLKGEQYF TGTGCCAGCAGCGAGGGACAGGGAGGGTTGAAGGGCGAGCAGTACTTC
TRBD2 16 TRBJ2-3 - TRBV10-3 CAISVGLAGSTDTQYF TGTGCCATCAGTGTCGGGCTAGCGGGGAGCACAGATACGCAGTATTTT
- 14 TRBJ1-5 - TRBV20-1 CSASNFQGNQPQHF TGCAGTGCTAGTAATTTTCAGGGGAATCAGCCCCAGCATTTT
- 16 TRBJ2-2 - TRBV9 CASSVAETTRTGELFF TGTGCCAGCAGCGTAGCGGAGACTACGCGAACCGGGGAGCTGTTTTTT
- 11 TRBJ1-2 - TRBV2 CASGPVGGYTF TGTGCCAGCGGGCCAGTTGGGGGCTACACCTTC